The 9 T cell receptor beta chains below come from one sample, sequenced in a study of cytomegalovirus exposure and HLA in healthy donors. The repertoire was sequenced with immunoSEQ multiplex PCR; TCRdb's copy has only in-frame clones and lacks some. The repertoire holds 230,000 or so clones, about 86% seen once, with about 2.9% in the top ten. The sequenced sample consisted of PBMCs. The receptor set was obtained from a woman under 30 in good health and CMV-seronegative.

This sequence joins TRBV5-6 and TRBJ2-3, with a weak D call TRBD1 (5 bases). Germline assignment: CDR1 SGHDT and CDR2 YYEEEE. V was shortened by 3 bases and J by 4 bases, with 9 bases between the two germline ends. The CDR3 spans 13 residues. The chain's CDR3 is CASSYRSADTQYF. The CDR3 nucleotides read TGTGCCAGCAGCTACAGGTCCGCAGATACGCAGTATTTT.

The rearrangement joins TRBV5-1 to TRBJ2-5, with 7 bases aligning to TRBD2. Germline lookup yields CDR1 SGHRS and CDR2 YFSETQ. Unmatched junction bases numbered 8, after V lost 4 bases and J lost 2 bases. This CDR3 is built from 15 residues. The CDR3 sequence is CASSEKGGLQETQYF. The CDR3 DNA reads as TGCGCCAGCAGCGAAAAGGGAGGGTTACAAGAGACCCAGTACTTC.

This chain's CDR3 is CASSLEQGTYEQYF. The CDR3 region has the DNA TGCGCCAGCAGCCTCGAACAGGGGACCTACGAGCAGTACTTC. The chain joins TRBV4-3 to TRBJ2-7; TRBD1 agrees at 7 bases. The CDR3 is made up of 14 amino acids. Germline V CDR1 and CDR2: LGHNA, YSLEER. V trimming: 4 bases; J trimming: 2 bases; junction bases outside the gene matches: 5.

This chain connects TRBV27 to TRBJ2-1; the match to TRBD2 covers 11 bases. CDR3 length: 16 amino acids. Germline V gene lookup returns CDR1 MNHEY and CDR2 SMNVEV (reference sequence). Trimming cost V 5 bases and J 3 bases; bases outside gene matches: 6. As DNA, the CDR3 is TGTGCCAGCAGTAAGGGACTAGCGGACAACTACAATGAGCAGTTCTTC. Translation gives CASSKGLADNYNEQFF.

This clone was observed once. This specimen includes other DNA sequences encoding the same CDR3. The chain uses TRBV5-1 and TRBJ1-1; the D gene is possibly TRBD1 (6 bases). V was trimmed by 2 bases and J by 4 bases, leaving 9 bases between them. The CDR3 spans 13 residues. The germline V gene encodes CDR1 SGHRS and CDR2 YFSETQ. The CDR3, as DNA: TGCGCCAGCAGCTTTACAGGGTTCACTGAAGCTTTCTTT. It is translated as CASSFTGFTEAFF. Filled out from reference TRBV5-1 and TRBJ1-1, the complete variable domain reads KAGVTQTPRYLIKTRGQQVTLSCSPISGHRSVSWYQQTPGQGLQFLFEYFSETQRNKGNFPGRFSGRQFSNSRSEMNVSTLELGDSALYLCASSFTGFTEAFFGQGTRLTVV.

V usage is TRBV15 and J usage is TRBJ1-3; D remains ambiguous. Germline CDR1 is LNHNV and CDR2 is YYDKDF (reference sequence). Trimming cost V 2 bases and J 0 bases, with 17 bases left between them. The CDR3 covers 18 residues. DNA of the CDR3: TGTGCCACCAGCAGACTGTCGTCAGTCCCCCACTCTGGAAACACCATATATTTT. Translated, it gives CATSRLSSVPHSGNTIYF.

This clone was counted only a few times. The CDR3 DNA sequence: TGTGCCAGCAGTGGGGCCGTCGGGACCCAGTACTTC. Translated: CASSGAVGTQYF. V is TRBV27 and J is TRBJ2-5; TRBD1 might be the D (5 bases). CDR1 is MNHEY and CDR2 is SMNVEV in the germline V gene (reference sequence). The germline V and J ends were trimmed by 5 bases and 7 bases, with 11 bases remaining between them. This CDR3 region has 12 residues.

This chain uses TRBV2 with TRBJ2-6; tentatively, D is TRBD2 (5 bases). Germline V gene data show CDR1 as SNHLY and CDR2 as FYNNEI. Trimming stripped 7 bases from V and 4 bases from J, with 8 bases between. The CDR3 is 13 amino acids. The CDR3 DNA reads as TGTGCCAGCAAAACGGGGGGGGCCAACGTCCTGACTTTC. This gives the protein CASKTGGANVLTF.

This chain uses TRBV30 with TRBJ2-1; 14 bases map to TRBD2. This CDR3 is built from 17 residues. The V gene's germline CDR1 is GTSNPN and CDR2 SVGIG (reference sequence). Germline trimming cut 2 bases from V and 7 bases from J; bases unmatched to any gene: 10. This CDR3 reads CAWSTGFGTSGSNEQFF. CDR3 sequence (DNA): TGTGCCTGGAGTACAGGGTTCGGGACTAGCGGGAGTAATGAGCAGTTCTTC. Full variable domain (outside the CDR3, taken from reference TRBV30 and TRBJ2-1): SQTIHQWPATLVQPVGSPLSLECTVEGTSNPNLYWYRQAAGRGLQLLFYSVGIGQISSEVPQNLSASRPQDRQFILSSKKLLLSDSGFYLCAWSTGFGTSGSNEQFFGPGTRLTVL.